A single sample gave rise to the 13 T cell receptor beta chains below, sequenced in a study of blood T cell repertoires in COVID-19. Some clones are missing from TCRdb's copy, which holds only in-frame ones; the method was immunoSEQ multiplex PCR. Here the sample spans around 400,000 clones, around nine tenths being singletons. The sample was PBMCs or T cells enriched from blood (not recorded which). These receptors were taken from a woman in her late teens or twenties who had been exposed to COVID-19.

The rearrangement joins TRBV5-6 to TRBJ1-3; maybe TRBD1 (6 bases). The CDR3 contains 16 residues. Trimming removed 0 bases from V and 0 bases from J, with 10 bases in between. CDR1 is SGHDT, CDR2 YYEEEE, per germline. CDR3 coding DNA: TGTGCCAGCAGCTTGGGCATAGGGGGCTCTGGAAACACCATATATTTT. This gives the protein CASSLGIGGSGNTIYF.

The CDR3 here is CASSRMASGRTDTQYF. The CDR3 DNA sequence: TGTGCCAGCAGCCGTATGGCTAGCGGGAGAACAGATACGCAGTATTTT. This chain uses TRBV3-1 (or the pseudogene TRBV3-2) with TRBJ2-3; 10 bases are a match to TRBD2. The CDR3 runs to 16 residues. The junction had 7 bases not matched to a gene; V was cut back by 4 bases and J by 3 bases. Germline CDR1 LGHDT, CDR2 YNNKEL (reference sequence).

The chain couples TRBV7-2 to TRBJ2-3, with 9 bases that match TRBD2. Germline CDR1 reads SGHTA; CDR2 reads FQGNSA. Germline trimming cut 4 bases from V and 1 base from J; bases unmatched to any gene: 9. CDR3 size: 17 residues. The CDR3 reads CASSWNPRLAGTDTQYF. The CDR3 DNA is TGTGCCAGCAGCTGGAACCCCCGACTAGCGGGCACAGATACGCAGTATTTT.

The V gene is TRBV7-2, the J gene TRBJ1-5, with 10 bases identical to TRBD1. V lost 5 bases, J lost 4 bases, and 2 bases stayed unmatched. This CDR3 region has 14 residues. Germline V gene data show CDR1 as SGHTA and CDR2 as FQGNSA. The CDR3 loop is CASSPGQGNQPQHF. CDR3 bases: TGTGCCAGCAGCCCGGGACAGGGGAATCAGCCCCAGCATTTT. The whole variable domain, remainder taken from reference TRBV7-2 and TRBJ1-5, is GAGVSQSPSNKVTEKGKDVELRCDPISGHTALYWYRQSLGQGLEFLIYFQGNSAPDKSGLPSDRFSAERTGGSVSTLTIQRTQQEDSAVYLCASSPGQGNQPQHFGDGTRLSIL.

The V and J genes are TRBV19 and TRBJ1-3, with a possible D match to TRBD1 (5 bases). The germline V gene encodes CDR1 LNHDA and CDR2 SQIVND (reference sequence). There are 16 residues in the CDR3. Trimming took 2 bases from V and 0 from J, leaving 11 bases between them. The CDR3 sequence is CASSIFWGGSGNTIYF. The CDR3 DNA reads TGTGCCAGTAGTATATTCTGGGGCGGCTCTGGAAACACCATATATTTT.

The V call is TRBV9, the J call TRBJ2-7; 10 nucleotides match TRBD1. The ends lost 3 bases at V and 2 bases at J; junction bases unmatched: 8. The CDR3 totals 16 residues. Germline lookup yields CDR1 SGDLS and CDR2 YYNGEE. CDR3 coding DNA: TGTGCCAGCAGCGGAGAACCGGGACAGGGGACCTACGAGCAGTACTTC. Its translation: CASSGEPGQGTYEQYF.

The chain joins TRBV29-1 to TRBJ2-5, with D possibly TRBD1 on 6 matching bases. Trimming stripped 4 bases from V and 0 bases from J, with 12 bases between. This CDR3 is built from 14 residues. The germline V gene has CDR1 SQVTM and CDR2 ANQGSEA. As DNA, the CDR3 is TGCAGCGTTGTTCCAGGGGCGTACCAAGAGACCCAGTACTTC. Translated: CSVVPGAYQETQYF.

CDR3 sequence reads: CASRDSYYNQPQHF. CDR3 nucleotides: TGTGCCAGTAGGGACAGCTATTACAATCAGCCCCAGCATTTT. The chain employs TRBV19 and TRBJ1-5; TRBD1 is a possible D gene (6 bases). Germline assignment: CDR1 LNHDA and CDR2 SQIVND (reference sequence). V was pared by 6 bases and J by 3 bases, with 12 bases between. The CDR3 has 14 amino acids.

A single count supports this clone. The rearrangement joins TRBV28 to TRBJ2-7; D call uncertain. This CDR3 spans 11 amino acids. The V gene's germline CDR1 is MDHEN and CDR2 SYDVKM. V was clipped by 3 bases and J by 7 bases, with 7 bases between them. Written as DNA, the CDR3 is TGTGCCAGCAGTTTCCCCGGGGAGCAGTACTTC. This codes for CASSFPGEQYF.

The chain combines TRBV7-2 with TRBJ2-7, with D possibly being TRBD2 (5 bases). V lost 4 bases to trimming and J lost 2 bases, with 12 bases between them. CDR3 length: 14 residues. Germline lookup yields CDR1 SGHTA and CDR2 FQGNSA. The CDR3 DNA follows: TGTGCCAGCAGCTCTACTAGACCCCCCTACGAGCAGTACTTC. It encodes CASSSTRPPYEQYF.

Comment on this clone: Other DNA sequences in this specimen translate into the identical CDR3. V is TRBV6-5 and J is TRBJ1-5, with D perhaps matching TRBD1 (6 bases). This CDR3 has 15 amino acids. Germline-derived CDR1 and CDR2 are MNHEY and SVGAGI. V was clipped by 6 bases and J by 0 bases, with 12 bases between them. CDR3 coding DNA: TGTGCCAGCAGCCTGACAGGCTATAGCAATCAGCCCCAGCATTTT. Amino acid sequence: CASSLTGYSNQPQHF.

This chain connects TRBV9 to TRBJ2-3; 8 bases are shared with TRBD2. Germline values: CDR1 SGDLS, CDR2 YYNGEE. This CDR3 comprises 15 residues. The trim removed 1 base at V and 1 base at J, leaving 2 bases unmatched. CDR3 loop: CASSVLTSGTDTQYF. The CDR3 DNA sequence: TGTGCCAGCAGCGTACTGACTAGCGGCACAGATACGCAGTATTTT.

This chain links TRBV28 with TRBJ2-7, with TRBD1 identical over 7 bases. V lost 2 bases and J lost 2; bases outside the gene matches: 9. CDR1 is MDHEN, CDR2 SYDVKM, per germline. There are 16 residues in the CDR3. The CDR3 nucleotides read TGTGCCAGCAGTTTAATTCAGGGGGAATCCCCCTACGAGCAGTACTTC. It codes for CASSLIQGESPYEQYF. Complete variable domain (other parts from reference TRBV28 and TRBJ2-7): DVKVTQSSRYLVKRTGEKVFLECVQDMDHENMFWYRQDPGLGLRLIYFSYDVKMKEKGDIPEGYSVSREKKERFSLILESASTNQTSMYLCASSLIQGESPYEQYFGPGTRLTVT.